Shown below are 30 T cell receptor beta chains from a single sample sequenced in a study of glioma-infiltrating T cells. Amplification of TCR alpha and beta CDR3 regions from RNA used iRepertoire nested multiplex PCR. One entry per CDR3 protein, called by TCRdb with MiXCR from the multiplex PCR reads. Here the sample spans a few hundred thousand distinct CDR3 sequences, around 38% being singletons. The sample consisted of glioma tissue, nonneoplastic brain tissue, or PBMCs (not recorded which). Receptor source: a human donor with low-grade glioma or glioblastoma, undergoing nonglioma brain surgery, or in good health (not recorded which).

V is TRBV3-1 and J is TRBJ1-2; D is unresolved. Between the trimmed V and J ends, which lost 1 base and 8 bases, there was a span of 11 bases. The CDR3 runs to 13 residues. Germline V lookup: CDR1 LGHDT, CDR2 YNNKEL (reference sequence). The chain's CDR3 is CASSQGRGYGYTF. For the CDR3, the DNA is TGTGCCAGCAGCCAAGGGAGAGGGTACGGCTACACCTTC.

V and J are TRBV5-1 and TRBJ1-1; D remains ambiguous. V gave up 0 bases and J gave up 4 bases, with 10 bases separating them. CDR3 length: 14 residues. Germline-derived CDR1 and CDR2 are SGHRS and YFSETQ. The CDR3 DNA is TGCGCCAGCAGCTTGGCTCTCGTGAGCACTGAAGCTTTCTTT. Translating gives CASSLALVSTEAFF.

To note about this clonotype: A much larger clone sits a single nucleotide away, making a read error possible. The chain is built from TRBV6-2 or TRBV6-3 and TRBJ2-2; D remains unclear. CDR1 MNHEY and CDR2 SVGEGT come from the germline V gene. The CDR3 has 14 residues. The chain's CDR3 is CARSFRLITGELFF. The CDR3 coding sequence is TGTGCCAGAAGTTTCCGACTCATCACCGGGGAGCTGTTTTTT.

A note on this clonotype: A junction boundary mismatches the germline segment, possibly from a read error. CDR3 nucleotide sequence: TGCGCCAGCAGCCAATGGGCTGAGCGGGGTTACACCGGGGAGCCGTTTTTT. Translated: CASSQWAERGYTGEPFF. The chain employs TRBV4-1 and TRBJ2-2, with TRBD2 matching over 7 bases. CDR1 and CDR2 (germline): MGHRA, YSYEKL. The length of the CDR3 is 17 residues.

This clonotype occurred a few times. Germline and junction disagree at one end, which may indicate a read error. V gene TRBV20-1 combines with J gene TRBJ2-1, with D maybe TRBD2 (6 bases). From germline, CDR1 is DFQATT and CDR2 SNEGSKA (reference sequence). The CDR3 loop spans 14 amino acids. Written as DNA, the CDR3 is TGCAGTGCTAGTGAACTAGCCTCCCACAATGAGCAGTTCTTC. Its protein product is CSASELASHNEQFF.

This clonotype was seen a few times. The chain carries TRBV20-1 and TRBJ2-3; 7 nucleotides line up with TRBD2. CDR1 and CDR2 from the germline V gene are DFQATT and SNEGSKA (reference sequence). V dropped 6 bases and J dropped 2; count of bases not matched to a gene: 11. The CDR3 runs to 15 residues. CDR3 sequence (DNA): TGCAGTGCGCCCCGGACGGGAGGTTACACAGATACGCAGTATTTT. Translating gives CSAPRTGGYTDTQYF.

Here the CDR3 DNA reads TGCAGTGTTAGGGACAGTCCCTACGAGCAGTTCTTC. This encodes CSVRDSPYEQFF. The genes are TRBV20-1 and TRBJ2-1; 7 bases agree with TRBD1. Germline V gene data show CDR1 as DFQATT and CDR2 as SNEGSKA (reference sequence). The length of the CDR3 is 12 residues. The trim removed 7 bases at V and 10 bases at J, leaving 10 bases unmatched.

There are many counts of this clonotype. The rearrangement links TRBV12-3 or TRBV12-4 to TRBJ1-5; no clear D gene. The CDR3 loop spans 14 amino acids. Between the trimmed V and J ends, which lost 1 base and 5 bases, there was a span of 9 bases. CDR3 DNA sequence: TGTGCCAGCAGTTTAGGGTCCGGGGATCAGCCCCAGCATTTT. This translates into CASSLGSGDQPQHF.

This chain links TRBV4-2 with TRBJ2-7; D perhaps matches TRBD2 (6 bases). With the DNA end fitting TRBJ2-5 better, the J assignment may be wrong. The CDR3 runs 14 residues. From germline, CDR1 is LGHNA and CDR2 YNFKEQ. The chain's CDR3 is CASSPIAAGGTQYF. The CDR3 nucleotides are TGTGCCAGCAGCCCCATAGCGGCTGGGGGGACCCAGTACTTC.

This clonotype has a handful of counts. The rearrangement links TRBV14 to TRBJ1-1; maybe TRBD1 (5 bases). The CDR3 loop spans 14 amino acids. CDR1 SGHDN and CDR2 FVKESK come from the germline V gene. The V end lost 0 bases, the J end lost 4 bases, and 9 bases lay between the germline ends. The CDR3 nucleotides are TGTGCCAGCAGCCAAGAATGGGACGGCACTGAAGCTTTCTTT. Translating gives CASSQEWDGTEAFF.

This clonotype showed up just a few times. The chain combines TRBV7-8 with TRBJ2-1; 7 bases agree with TRBD2. Germline loops: CDR1 SGHVS, CDR2 FQNEAQ. The junction had 11 bases not matched to a gene; V was cut back by 1 base and J by 5 bases. The CDR3 loop spans 17 amino acids. CDR3 nucleotides: TGTGCCAGCAGCTTAGGCAGAGCGGGAAGCACCCACAATGAGCAGTTCTTC. Amino acid sequence: CASSLGRAGSTHNEQFF.

The CDR3 region is CASSFRTSGSPDTQYF. The CDR3 DNA reads as TGTGCCAGCAGTTTCAGGACTAGCGGGAGCCCAGATACGCAGTATTTT. This chain links TRBV27 with TRBJ2-3; TRBD2 matches 13 bases. V was clipped by 3 bases and J by 4 bases; unmatched bases: 4. Germline assignment: CDR1 MNHEY and CDR2 SMNVEV (reference sequence). The CDR3 has 16 residues.

This chain connects TRBV10-3 to TRBJ2-1; TRBD2 is a possible D gene (5 bases). The germline CDR1 and CDR2 sequences are ENHRY and SYGVKD. The CDR3 sequence is 15 residues long. Trimming took 3 bases from V and 7 from J, leaving 16 bases between them. The chain's CDR3 is CAISDLLALCNEQFF. The DNA of the CDR3 is TGTGCCATCAGTGATCTCCTAGCCCTTTGTAATGAGCAGTTCTTC.

Notes on this clonotype: Being one base from a much bigger clone, this may be a read error. The gene calls are TRBV25-1 and TRBJ2-1; 9 positions agree with TRBD2. The CDR3 length is 15 residues. Germline CDR1 MGHDK, CDR2 SYGVNS. The J segment lost 7 bases and the V segment lost 8 bases, leaving 12 bases of the junction unmatched. CDR3 loop: CASSPISGRVNEQFF. In DNA form, the CDR3 reads TGTGCCAGCTCTCCGATTAGCGGGAGAGTGAATGAGCAGTTCTTC.

Only a few counts were recorded for this clonotype. This rearrangement joins TRBV28 to TRBJ2-7, with D possibly TRBD1 on 7 matching bases. CDR1 MDHEN and CDR2 SYDVKM come from the germline V gene. V lost 3 bases to trimming and J lost 9 bases, with 21 bases between them. The CDR3 is made up of 15 amino acids. In nucleotides, the CDR3 is TGTGCCAGCAGTTTCAACAGGGGACTTGTTAGTGGGCAGTACTTC. Encoded protein: CASSFNRGLVSGQYF.

This clonotype was counted only a few times. J is TRBJ2-1 and V is TRBV9; D gene unclear. The length of the CDR3 is 16 residues. CDR1 and CDR2 (germline): SGDLS, YYNGEE. The V gene lost 0 bases and the J gene lost 0 bases, with 10 bases spanning the gap. CDR3 region: CASSVDPVFSYNEQFF. CDR3 DNA sequence: TGTGCCAGCAGCGTAGACCCGGTTTTCTCCTACAATGAGCAGTTCTTC. The full variable domain, with the rest looked up from reference TRBV9 and TRBJ2-1, is DSGVTQTPKHLITATGQRVTLRCSPRSGDLSVYWYQQSLDQGLQFLIQYYNGEERAKGNILERFSAQQFPDLHSELNLSSLELGDSALYFCASSVDPVFSYNEQFFGPGTRLTVL.

In regard to this clonotype: This clone may be a read error of a much larger clone one base away. This chain uses TRBV27 with TRBJ1-2; D is ambiguous. Germline V gives CDR1 MNHEY, CDR2 SMNVEV (reference sequence). The CDR3 covers 13 residues. CDR3 nucleotides: TGTGCCAGAAGTTTGCGGGGTGACTATGGCTACACCTTC. As protein: CARSLRGDYGYTF.

The chain has TRBV24-1 and TRBJ2-1; 12 bases fit TRBD2. V trimming: 5 bases; J trimming: 13 bases; junction bases outside the gene matches: 11. CDR1 is KGHDR, CDR2 SFDVKD, per germline. The CDR3 length is 15 residues. CDR3 sequence: CATSAPGLAGGGQFF. For the CDR3, the DNA is TGTGCCACCAGTGCCCCGGGACTAGCGGGTGGGGGCCAGTTCTTC.

The chain has TRBV25-1 and TRBJ2-1, with 7 bases aligning to TRBD1. Germline V lookup: CDR1 MGHDK, CDR2 SYGVNS. Unmatched junction bases numbered 11, after V lost 0 bases and J lost 9 bases. The CDR3 spans 16 residues. CDR3 residues: CASSEYEGRGFTEQFF. CDR3 DNA: TGTGCCAGCAGTGAATATGAGGGCAGGGGGTTCACTGAGCAGTTCTTC.

This clonotype was seen ten or more times. The rearrangement links TRBV6-1 to TRBJ2-1, with TRBD2 matching 11 bases. V dropped 6 bases and J dropped 3; count of bases not matched to a gene: 4. This CDR3 has 15 residues. Per germline, CDR1 MNHNS and CDR2 SASEGT. CDR3 coding DNA: TGTGCCAGCAGCCGTGGACTAGCGGGCTACAATGAGCAGTTCTTC. It is translated as CASSRGLAGYNEQFF.

This clonotype was detected a few times. The V gene is TRBV4-3, the J gene TRBJ2-7; 12 bases are shared with TRBD2. V lost 4 bases, J lost 6 bases, and 16 bases stayed unmatched. Germline CDR1 and CDR2: LGHNA and YSLEER. The CDR3 is made up of 18 amino acids. The CDR3 region has the DNA TGCGCCAGCAGCCTTGGGACTAGCGGGTCCCTACTGGGGATCGAGCAGTACTTC. It specifies CASSLGTSGSLLGIEQYF.

The chain is built from TRBV28 and TRBJ1-5; the match to TRBD1 covers 7 bases. After removal of 4 bases from V and 2 bases from J, the junction contained 5 bases not matched to a gene. The CDR3 extends over 15 amino acids. Germline V lookup: CDR1 MDHEN, CDR2 SYDVKM. The CDR3: CASSSYRGGNQPQHF. CDR3 nucleotides: TGTGCCAGCAGTTCCTACAGGGGTGGCAATCAGCCCCAGCATTTT.

In regard to this clonotype: Germline and junction disagree at one end, which may indicate a read error. The chain employs TRBV6-6 and TRBJ2-7; a possible D gene is TRBD1 (5 bases). This CDR3 contains 13 residues. CDR1 and CDR2 from the germline V gene are MNHNY and SVGAGI (reference sequence). The CDR3 DNA is TGTGCCAGCAGTTATGGGGCAAACTACGGGCAGTACTTC. Its translation: CASSYGANYGQYF.

This clonotype was found many times. V and J are TRBV6-2 or TRBV6-3 and TRBJ1-5; D unclear. There are 14 residues in the CDR3. Germline loops: CDR1 MNHEY, CDR2 SVGEGT. V lost 2 bases and J 3 bases, leaving 8 bases between the germline ends. The DNA of the CDR3 is TGTGCCAGCAGTTACGTCAGGTCCAATCAGCCCCAGCATTTT. Translated: CASSYVRSNQPQHF.

Of note for this clonotype: This may be a read error, as it is one base from a much larger clone. The rearrangement uses TRBV27 and TRBJ1-2; D not resolved. Looked up from germline, CDR1 is MNHEY and CDR2 is SMNVEV (reference sequence). The CDR3 totals 15 residues. Written as DNA, the CDR3 is TGTGCCGGCAGTTTAACGGGGTATTCTAACTATGGCTACACCTTC. Translation gives CAGSLTGYSNYGYTF.

This clonotype came up many times. This chain connects TRBV27 to TRBJ2-7; D is uncertain. Trimming shortened V by 3 bases and J by 5 bases, and 17 bases separated the two germline ends. This CDR3 is built from 15 residues. Germline CDR1 MNHEY, CDR2 SMNVEV (reference sequence). Here the CDR3 reads CASSFMPWGLNEQYF. The DNA of the CDR3 is TGTGCCAGCAGTTTTATGCCCTGGGGTTTGAACGAGCAGTACTTC.

The gene calls are TRBV12-3 or TRBV12-4 and TRBJ1-5; unclear D gene. The CDR3 is made up of 12 amino acids. The V end was cut by 3 bases, the J end by 6 bases, with 6 bases between. CDR3 DNA: TGTGCCAGCAGTTTTGCTCCTCAGCCCCAGCATTTT. It encodes CASSFAPQPQHF.

In its sample, this clonotype was seen a few times. This chain links TRBV6-5 with TRBJ1-6; TRBD1 might be the D (5 bases). Germline-derived CDR1 and CDR2 are MNHEY and SVGAGI. The V end was cut by 8 bases, the J end by 5 bases, with 13 bases between. The CDR3 is 14 residues long. CDR3 protein: CASRGRNNNSPLHF. Here the CDR3 DNA reads TGTGCCAGCCGGGGCAGGAATAATAATTCACCCCTCCACTTT.

The chain recombines TRBV6-2 or TRBV6-3 with TRBJ1-5; D is undetermined. This CDR3 is built from 14 residues. V dropped 6 bases and J dropped 12 bases, with 21 bases sitting between them. Germline V lookup: CDR1 MNHEY, CDR2 SVGEGT. The CDR3 region has the DNA TGTGCCAGCAGCCGACTTATATTGGGTCCAGGCCAGCATTTT. Encoded protein: CASSRLILGPGQHF.

This sequence joins TRBV4-2 and TRBJ2-1; a possible D gene is TRBD2 (5 bases). The CDR3 contains 16 residues. The V gene lost 0 bases and the J gene lost 2 bases, with 11 bases spanning the gap. CDR1 is LGHNA and CDR2 is YNFKEQ in the germline V gene. The CDR3 reads CASSQDVLRAYNEQFF. The CDR3 DNA reads as TGTGCCAGCAGCCAAGATGTCCTGAGGGCCTACAATGAGCAGTTCTTC.